This entry features one TCR beta chain sequence. Antigen unknown. The entry originates in a study of blood T cells in healthy people across ages. General study points: Naive and antigen-experienced cells could not be conclusively compared, given unsorted PBMCs. Roughly linear declines in TCR beta diversity per million T cells occurred with age.

CDR1 and CDR2 (germline): SEHNR, FQNEAQ (reference sequence). V was cut by 0 bases and J by 0 bases, with 6 bases left in between. This CDR3 has 16 residues. With a J-beta primer mix and a sample-barcoded 5' primer, a second PCR ran about 7 to 12 cycles. Every cDNA molecule bore a tag from a template-switch adaptor containing 12 random nucleotides. TCRdb reprocessed the 5' RACE reads with MiXCR, giving one entry per CDR3 protein. The sample lists just over 800,000 distinct CDR3 sequences, approximately 59% occurring once. This receptor was taken from a man aged 30 to 45 in good health. The chain has TRBV7-9 and TRBJ2-6; unclear D gene. Sequenced: blood. This chain's CDR3 is CASSLALSSGANVLTF. The CDR3 region has the DNA TGTGCCAGCAGCTTAGCGCTCAGCTCTGGGGCCAACGTCCTGACTTTC.